This T cell receptor (beta chain) was retrieved from a study of shared clonotypes between healthy human individuals. Study-wide context: Each donor had three CD4 naive, three CD4 memory, two CD8 naive and one CD8 memory plate. The study's findings and limits: The generation probabilities recorded for non-shared clonotypes fell below those of clonotypes shared by all four donors.

Profiling relied on immunoSEQ multiplex PCR, and the TCRdb table lists in-frame clones only, not all of them. The table records about 2,500,000 clones, just over 90% of them present only once. Germline V lookup: CDR1 MNHEY, CDR2 SMNVEV (reference sequence). The CDR3 contains 14 residues. The germline V and J ends were trimmed by 5 bases and 0 bases, with 5 bases remaining between them. Nashville, Tennessee was home to all donors, who were Caucasian adults. Splitting the CD4+ cells yielded a CD45RA+ naive subset and a CD45RA-negative memory subset. On this clone itself: Its target is unknown. This sample includes further DNA sequences coding for the same CDR3.

This sequence was found in a man younger than 35 in good health. The chain recombines TRBV27 with TRBJ1-6; the D is unclear. The sample comprised naive CD4+ T cells sorted from blood. As for subset: CD45RA+ positively selected. The CDR3: CASSPGSYNSPLHF. CDR3 DNA: TGTGCCAGCAGTCCGGGCTCCTATAATTCACCCCTCCACTTT.